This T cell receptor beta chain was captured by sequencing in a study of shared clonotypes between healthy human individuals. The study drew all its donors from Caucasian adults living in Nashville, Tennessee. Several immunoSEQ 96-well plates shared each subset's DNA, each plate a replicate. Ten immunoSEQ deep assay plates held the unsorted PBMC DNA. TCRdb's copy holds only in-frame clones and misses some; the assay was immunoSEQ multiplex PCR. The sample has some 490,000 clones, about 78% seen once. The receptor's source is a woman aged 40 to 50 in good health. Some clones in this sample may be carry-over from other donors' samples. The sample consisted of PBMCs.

Here the CDR3 DNA reads TGTGCCAGCAGTGTCCGACAGGACAACACTGAAGCTTTCTTT. Residues: CASSVRQDNTEAFF. The chain employs TRBV6-1 and TRBJ1-1; possibly TRBD1 for D (6 bases). The length of the CDR3 is 14 residues. Germline loops: CDR1 MNHNS, CDR2 SASEGT. V was shortened by 4 bases and J by 2 bases, with 11 bases between the two germline ends.